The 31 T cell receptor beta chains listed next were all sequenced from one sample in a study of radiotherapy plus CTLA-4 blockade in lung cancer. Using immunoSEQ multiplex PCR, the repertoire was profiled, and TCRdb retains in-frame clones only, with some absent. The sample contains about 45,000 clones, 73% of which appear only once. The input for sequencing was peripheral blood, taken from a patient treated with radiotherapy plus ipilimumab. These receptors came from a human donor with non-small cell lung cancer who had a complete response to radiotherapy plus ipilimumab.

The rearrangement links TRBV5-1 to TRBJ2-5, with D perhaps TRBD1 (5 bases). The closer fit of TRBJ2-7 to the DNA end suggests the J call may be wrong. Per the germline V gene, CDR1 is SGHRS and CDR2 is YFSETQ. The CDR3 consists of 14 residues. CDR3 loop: CASSLARGSYEQYF. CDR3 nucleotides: TGCGCCAGCAGCTTGGCAAGGGGCTCCTACGAGCAGTACTTC.

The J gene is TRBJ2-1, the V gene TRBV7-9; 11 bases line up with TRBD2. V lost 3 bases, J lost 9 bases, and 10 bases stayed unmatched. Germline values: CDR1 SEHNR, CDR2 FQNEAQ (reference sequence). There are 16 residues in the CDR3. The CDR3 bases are TGTGCCAGCAGCTTCGTTCCGGGACTAGCGGAGGTTGAGCAGTTCTTC. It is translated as CASSFVPGLAEVEQFF. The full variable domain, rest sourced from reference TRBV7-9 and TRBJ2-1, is DTGVSQNPRHKITKRGQNVTFRCDPISEHNRLYWYRQTLGQGPEFLTYFQNEAQLEKSRLLSDRFSAERPKGSFSTLEIQRTEQGDSAMYLCASSFVPGLAEVEQFFGPGTRLTVL.

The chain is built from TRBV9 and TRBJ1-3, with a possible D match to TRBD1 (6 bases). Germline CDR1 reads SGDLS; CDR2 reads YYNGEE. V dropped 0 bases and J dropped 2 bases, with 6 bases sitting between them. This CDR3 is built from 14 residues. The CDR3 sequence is CASSVGTAGNTIYF. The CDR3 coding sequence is TGTGCCAGCAGCGTAGGGACAGCTGGAAACACCATATATTTT.

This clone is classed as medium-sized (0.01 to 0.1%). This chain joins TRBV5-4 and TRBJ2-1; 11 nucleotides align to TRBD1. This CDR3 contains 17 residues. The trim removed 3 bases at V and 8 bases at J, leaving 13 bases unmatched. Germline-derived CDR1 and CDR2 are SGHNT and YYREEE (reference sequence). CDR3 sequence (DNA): TGTGCCAGCAGCTACCCTCCCGGACAGGGGGCGAGGGATGAGCAGTTCTTC. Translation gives CASSYPPGQGARDEQFF. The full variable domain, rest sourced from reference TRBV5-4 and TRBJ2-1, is ETGVTQSPTHLIKTRGQQVTLRCSSQSGHNTVSWYQQALGQGPQFIFQYYREEENGRGNFPPRFSGLQFPNYSSELNVNALELDDSALYLCASSYPPGQGARDEQFFGPGTRLTVL.

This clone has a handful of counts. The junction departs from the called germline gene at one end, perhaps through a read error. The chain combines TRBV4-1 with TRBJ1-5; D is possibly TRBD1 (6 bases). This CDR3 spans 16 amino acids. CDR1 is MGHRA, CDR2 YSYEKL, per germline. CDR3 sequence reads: CASSQGTGTRTQPQHF. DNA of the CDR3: TGTGCCAGCAGCCAGGGAACAGGGACTAGAACTCAGCCCCAGCATTTT.

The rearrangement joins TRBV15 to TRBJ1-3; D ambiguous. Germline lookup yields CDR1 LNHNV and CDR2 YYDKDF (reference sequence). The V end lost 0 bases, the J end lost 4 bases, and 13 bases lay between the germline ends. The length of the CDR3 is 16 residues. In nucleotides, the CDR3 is TGTGCCACCAGCAGAGACCTCCCGACACGCGGAAACACCATATATTTT. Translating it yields CATSRDLPTRGNTIYF.

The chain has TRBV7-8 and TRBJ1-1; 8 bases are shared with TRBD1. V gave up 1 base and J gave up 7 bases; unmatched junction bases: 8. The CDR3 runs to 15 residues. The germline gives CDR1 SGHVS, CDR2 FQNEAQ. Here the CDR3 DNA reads TGTGCCAGCAGCTTAGATGCAGGGGGCAAATTTGAAGCTTTCTTT. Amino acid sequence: CASSLDAGGKFEAFF.

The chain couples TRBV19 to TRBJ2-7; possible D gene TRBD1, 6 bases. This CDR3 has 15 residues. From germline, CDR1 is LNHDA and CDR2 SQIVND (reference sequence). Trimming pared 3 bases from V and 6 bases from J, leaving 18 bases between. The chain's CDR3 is CASSIHTGSLGEQYF. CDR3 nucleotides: TGTGCCAGTAGTATCCATACAGGGAGTTTGGGCGAGCAGTACTTC.

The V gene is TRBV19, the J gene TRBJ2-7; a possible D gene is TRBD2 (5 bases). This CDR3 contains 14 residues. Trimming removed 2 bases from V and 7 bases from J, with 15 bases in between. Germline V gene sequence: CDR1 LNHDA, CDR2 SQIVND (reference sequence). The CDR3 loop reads CASSIIGLDREQYF. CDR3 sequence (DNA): TGTGCCAGTAGTATAATCGGACTGGATCGGGAGCAGTACTTC. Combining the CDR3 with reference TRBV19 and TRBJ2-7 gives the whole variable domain DGGITQSPKYLFRKEGQNVTLSCEQNLNHDAMYWYRQDPGQGLRLIYYSQIVNDFQKGDIAEGYSVSREKKESFPLTVTSAQKNPTAFYLCASSIIGLDREQYFGPGTRLTVT.

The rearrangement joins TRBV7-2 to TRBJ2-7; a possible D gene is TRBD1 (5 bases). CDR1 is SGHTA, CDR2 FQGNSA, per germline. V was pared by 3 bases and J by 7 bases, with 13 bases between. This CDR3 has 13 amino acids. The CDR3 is CASSLGPYDEQYF. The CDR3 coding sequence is TGTGCCAGCAGCTTGGGGCCCTACGATGAGCAGTACTTC.

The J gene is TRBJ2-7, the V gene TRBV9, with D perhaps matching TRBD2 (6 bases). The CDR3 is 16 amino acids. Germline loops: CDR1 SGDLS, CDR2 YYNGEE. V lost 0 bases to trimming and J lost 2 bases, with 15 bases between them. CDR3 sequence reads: CASSVVGGALTYEQYF. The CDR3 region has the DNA TGTGCCAGCAGCGTAGTTGGAGGGGCCCTAACCTACGAGCAGTACTTC.

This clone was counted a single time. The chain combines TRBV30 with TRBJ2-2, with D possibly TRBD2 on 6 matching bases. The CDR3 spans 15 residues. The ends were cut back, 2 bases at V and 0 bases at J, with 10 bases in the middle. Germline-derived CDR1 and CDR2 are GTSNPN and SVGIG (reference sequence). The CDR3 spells CAWSLAGPNTGELFF. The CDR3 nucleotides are TGTGCCTGGAGTCTCGCGGGACCGAACACCGGGGAGCTGTTTTTT.

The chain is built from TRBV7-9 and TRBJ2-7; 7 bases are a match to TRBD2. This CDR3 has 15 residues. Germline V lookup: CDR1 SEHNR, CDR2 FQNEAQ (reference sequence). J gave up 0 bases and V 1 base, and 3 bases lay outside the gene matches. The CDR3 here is CASSLVLAASYEQYF. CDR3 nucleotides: TGTGCCAGCAGCTTAGTTCTAGCGGCCTCCTACGAGCAGTACTTC.

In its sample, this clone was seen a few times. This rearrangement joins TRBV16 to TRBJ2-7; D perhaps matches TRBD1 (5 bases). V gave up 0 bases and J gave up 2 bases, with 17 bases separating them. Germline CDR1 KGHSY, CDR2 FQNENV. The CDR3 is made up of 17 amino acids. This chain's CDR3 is CASSQSGPRRPAYEQYF. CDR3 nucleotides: TGTGCCAGCAGCCAATCGGGGCCGAGACGCCCTGCCTACGAGCAGTACTTC.

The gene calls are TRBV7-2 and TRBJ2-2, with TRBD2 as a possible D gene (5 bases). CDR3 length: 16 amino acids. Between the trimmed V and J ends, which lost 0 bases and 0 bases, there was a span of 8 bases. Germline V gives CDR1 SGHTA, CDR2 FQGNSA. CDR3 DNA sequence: TGTGCCAGCAGCTTAGCGTACGGGGCGAACACCGGGGAGCTGTTTTTT. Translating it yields CASSLAYGANTGELFF.

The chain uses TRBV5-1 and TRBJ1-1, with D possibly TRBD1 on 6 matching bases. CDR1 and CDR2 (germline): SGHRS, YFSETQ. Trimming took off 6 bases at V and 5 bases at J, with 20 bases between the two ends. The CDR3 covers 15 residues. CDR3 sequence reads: CASNDWGPSGTEAFF. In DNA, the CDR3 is TGCGCCAGCAACGATTGGGGGCCCAGTGGGACTGAAGCTTTCTTT.

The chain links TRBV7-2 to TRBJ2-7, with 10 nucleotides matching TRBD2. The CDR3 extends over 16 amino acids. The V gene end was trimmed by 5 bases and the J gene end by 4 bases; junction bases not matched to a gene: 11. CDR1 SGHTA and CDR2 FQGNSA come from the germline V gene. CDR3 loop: CASSPPGASGRYEQYF. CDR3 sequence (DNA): TGTGCCAGCAGCCCCCCCGGAGCTAGCGGGAGATACGAGCAGTACTTC.

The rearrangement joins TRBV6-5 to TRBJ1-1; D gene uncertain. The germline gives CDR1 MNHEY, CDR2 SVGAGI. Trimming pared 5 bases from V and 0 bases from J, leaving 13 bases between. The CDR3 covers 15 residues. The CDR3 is CASSPTRAVNTEAFF. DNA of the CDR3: TGTGCCAGCAGTCCTACGAGGGCTGTGAACACTGAAGCTTTCTTT.

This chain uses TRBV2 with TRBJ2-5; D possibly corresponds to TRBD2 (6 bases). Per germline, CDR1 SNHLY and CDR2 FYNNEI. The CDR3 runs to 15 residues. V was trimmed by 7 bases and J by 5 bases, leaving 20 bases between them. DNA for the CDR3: TGTGCCAGCAATTGGAGGGAACCACCAGGGGAGACCCAGTACTTC. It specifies CASNWREPPGETQYF. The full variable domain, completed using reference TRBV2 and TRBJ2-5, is EPEVTQTPSHQVTQMGQEVILRCVPISNHLYFYWYRQILGQKVEFLVSFYNNEISEKSEIFDDQFSVERPDGSNFTLKIRSTKLEDSAMYFCASNWREPPGETQYFGPGTRLLVL.

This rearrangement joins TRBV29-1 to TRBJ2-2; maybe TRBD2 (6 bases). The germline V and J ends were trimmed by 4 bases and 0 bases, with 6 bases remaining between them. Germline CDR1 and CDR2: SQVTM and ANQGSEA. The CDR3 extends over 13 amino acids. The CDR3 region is CSVGTTNTGELFF. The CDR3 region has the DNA TGCAGCGTTGGGACTACGAACACCGGGGAGCTGTTTTTT.

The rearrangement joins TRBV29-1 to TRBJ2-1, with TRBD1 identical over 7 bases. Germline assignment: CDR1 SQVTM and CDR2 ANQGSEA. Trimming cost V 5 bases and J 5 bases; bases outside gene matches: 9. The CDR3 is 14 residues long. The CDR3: CSVLGTVNNNEQFF. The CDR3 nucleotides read TGCAGCGTTCTTGGGACAGTAAATAACAATGAGCAGTTCTTC.

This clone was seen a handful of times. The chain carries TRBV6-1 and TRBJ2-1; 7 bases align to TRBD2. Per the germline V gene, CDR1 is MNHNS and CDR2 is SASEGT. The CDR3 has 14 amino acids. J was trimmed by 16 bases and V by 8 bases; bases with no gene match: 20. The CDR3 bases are TGTGCCAGCGGAGAGGGAGGCGGGGGTCGGCGTCTTTTCTTC. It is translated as CASGEGGGGRRLFF.

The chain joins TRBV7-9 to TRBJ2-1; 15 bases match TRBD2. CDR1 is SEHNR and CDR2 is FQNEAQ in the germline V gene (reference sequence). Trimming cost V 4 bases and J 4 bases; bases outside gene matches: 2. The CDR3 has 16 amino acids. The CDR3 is CASSSGLAGGYNEQFF. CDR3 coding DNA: TGTGCCAGCAGCTCTGGACTAGCGGGGGGGTACAATGAGCAGTTCTTC. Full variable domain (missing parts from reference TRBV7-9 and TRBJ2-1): DTGVSQNPRHKITKRGQNVTFRCDPISEHNRLYWYRQTLGQGPEFLTYFQNEAQLEKSRLLSDRFSAERPKGSFSTLEIQRTEQGDSAMYLCASSSGLAGGYNEQFFGPGTRLTVL.

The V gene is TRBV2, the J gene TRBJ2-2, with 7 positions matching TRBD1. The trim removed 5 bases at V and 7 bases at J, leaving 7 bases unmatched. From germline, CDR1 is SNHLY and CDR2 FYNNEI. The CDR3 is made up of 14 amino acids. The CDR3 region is CASSSTGFGGELFF. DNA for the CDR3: TGTGCCAGCAGTTCGACAGGGTTCGGCGGGGAGCTGTTTTTT.

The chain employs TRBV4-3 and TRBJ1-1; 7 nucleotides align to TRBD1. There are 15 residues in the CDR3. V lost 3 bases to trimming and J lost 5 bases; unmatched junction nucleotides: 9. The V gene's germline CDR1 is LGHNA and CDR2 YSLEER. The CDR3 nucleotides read TGCGCCAGCAGCCAGGGGACAGCCTCGAGTACTGAAGCTTTCTTT. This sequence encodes CASSQGTASSTEAFF.

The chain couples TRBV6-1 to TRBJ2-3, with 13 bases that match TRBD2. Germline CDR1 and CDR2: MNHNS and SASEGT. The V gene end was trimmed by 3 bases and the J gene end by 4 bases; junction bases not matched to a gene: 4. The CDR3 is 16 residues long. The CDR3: CASSDRTSGRADTQYF. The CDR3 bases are TGTGCCAGCAGTGATAGAACTAGCGGGAGGGCAGATACGCAGTATTTT.

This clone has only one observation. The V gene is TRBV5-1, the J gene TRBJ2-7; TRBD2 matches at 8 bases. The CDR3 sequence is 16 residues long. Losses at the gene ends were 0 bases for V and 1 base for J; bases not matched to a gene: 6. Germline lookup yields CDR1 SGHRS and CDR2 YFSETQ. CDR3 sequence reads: CASSLAGLGASYEQYF. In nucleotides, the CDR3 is TGCGCCAGCAGCTTGGCGGGACTAGGCGCTTCCTACGAGCAGTACTTC.

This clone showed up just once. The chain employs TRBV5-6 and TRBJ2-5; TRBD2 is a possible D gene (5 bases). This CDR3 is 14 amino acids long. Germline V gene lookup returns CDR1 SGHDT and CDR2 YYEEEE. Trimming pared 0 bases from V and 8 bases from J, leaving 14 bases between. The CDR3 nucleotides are TGTGCCAGCAGCTTGGGGGCGGGTACTGTTACCCAGTACTTC. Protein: CASSLGAGTVTQYF.

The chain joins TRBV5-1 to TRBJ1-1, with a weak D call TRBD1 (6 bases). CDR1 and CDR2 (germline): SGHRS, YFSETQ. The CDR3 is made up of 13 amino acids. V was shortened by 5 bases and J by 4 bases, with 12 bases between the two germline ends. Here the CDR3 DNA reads TGCGCCAGCAGGCGTGACAGGTCCACTGAAGCTTTCTTT. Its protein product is CASRRDRSTEAFF.

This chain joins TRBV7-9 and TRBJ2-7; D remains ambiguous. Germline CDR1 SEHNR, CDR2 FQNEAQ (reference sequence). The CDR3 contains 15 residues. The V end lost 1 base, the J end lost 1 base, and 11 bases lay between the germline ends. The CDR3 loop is CASSLVTLQSYEQYF. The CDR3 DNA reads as TGTGCCAGCAGCTTAGTGACTCTCCAGTCCTACGAGCAGTACTTC.

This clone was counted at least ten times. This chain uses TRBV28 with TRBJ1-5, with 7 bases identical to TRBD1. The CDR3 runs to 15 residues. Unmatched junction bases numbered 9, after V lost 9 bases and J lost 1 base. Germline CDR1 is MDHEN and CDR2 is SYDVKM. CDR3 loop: CASNHRGSSNQPQHF. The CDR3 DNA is TGTGCCAGTAATCACAGGGGTTCCAGCAATCAGCCCCAGCATTTT.